The TCR beta chain under discussion was sequenced for a study of control samples from healthy donors and cancer patients (dated by TCRdb to the early 2020s). The library was prepared using the immunoSEQ multiplex PCR assay. The immuneACCESS repertoire file appears here via TCRdb, limited to in-frame rearrangements. These files lack a portion of the clones; in checked studies, under half of the deficit traces to unresolved V genes, and the cause of the others is not known. A total of about 57,000 clones appear in this sample, 94% of them only once. Clones ranked in the top ten supply around 3.7% of the sample. Concerning this clone itself: The antigen it recognizes is unknown. The record has no base qualities; no much larger clone is one base away.

V is clipped by 0 bases and J by 4 bases, and the sequence between their germline boundaries is 9 bases long. The germline V gene (reference sequence) specifies SGHNT as CDR1 and YYREEE as CDR2. The CDR3 goes from the cysteine to the phenylalanine over 14 residues. Left in the record is the CDR3 DNA by itself, 42 bases read in frame from the first base. This sequence originates from a man aged 25-45 years in good health. The specimen sequenced was blood. The chain is encoded by TRBV5-4 joined to TRBJ2-3; the D gene cannot be named for sure. The CDR3: CASSLAGAPDTQYF. The DNA reads as follows: TGTGCCAGCAGCTTGGCCGGAGCACCAGATACGCAGTATTTT.